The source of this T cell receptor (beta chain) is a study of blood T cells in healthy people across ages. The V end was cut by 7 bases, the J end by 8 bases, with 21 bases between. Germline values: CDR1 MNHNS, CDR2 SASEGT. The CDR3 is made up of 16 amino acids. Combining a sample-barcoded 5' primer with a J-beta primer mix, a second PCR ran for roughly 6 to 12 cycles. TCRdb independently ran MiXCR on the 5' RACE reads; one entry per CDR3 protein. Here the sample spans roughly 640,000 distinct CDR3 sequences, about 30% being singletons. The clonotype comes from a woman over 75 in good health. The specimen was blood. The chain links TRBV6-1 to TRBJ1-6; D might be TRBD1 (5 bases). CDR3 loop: CASTRTRAWGDSPLHF. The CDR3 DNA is TGTGCCAGCACCCGAACCAGAGCTTGGGGGGATTCACCCCTCCACTTT.